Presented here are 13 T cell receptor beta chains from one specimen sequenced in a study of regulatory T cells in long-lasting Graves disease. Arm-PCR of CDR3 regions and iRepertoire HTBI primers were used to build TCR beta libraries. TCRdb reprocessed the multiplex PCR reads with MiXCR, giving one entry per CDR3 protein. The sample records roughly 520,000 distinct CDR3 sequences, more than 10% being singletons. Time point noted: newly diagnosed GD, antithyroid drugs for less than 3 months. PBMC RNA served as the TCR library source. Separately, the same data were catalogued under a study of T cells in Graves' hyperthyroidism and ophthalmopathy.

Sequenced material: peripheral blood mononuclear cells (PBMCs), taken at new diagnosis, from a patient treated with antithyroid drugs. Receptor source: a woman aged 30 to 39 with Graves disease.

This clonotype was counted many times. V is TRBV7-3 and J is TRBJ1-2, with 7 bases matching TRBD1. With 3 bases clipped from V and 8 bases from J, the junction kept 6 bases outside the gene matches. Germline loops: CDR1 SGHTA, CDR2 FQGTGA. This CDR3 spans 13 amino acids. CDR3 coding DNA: TGTGCCAGCAGCTTGACAGGGTCGCGCGGCTACACCTTC. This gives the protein CASSLTGSRGYTF.

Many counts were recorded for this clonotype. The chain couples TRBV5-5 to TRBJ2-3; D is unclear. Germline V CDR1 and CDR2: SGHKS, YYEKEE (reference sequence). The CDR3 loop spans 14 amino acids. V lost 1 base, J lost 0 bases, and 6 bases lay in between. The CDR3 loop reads CASSLPGSTDTQYF. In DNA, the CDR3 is TGTGCCAGCAGCTTGCCCGGGAGCACAGATACGCAGTATTTT. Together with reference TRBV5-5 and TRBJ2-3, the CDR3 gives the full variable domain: DAGVTQSPTHLIKTRGQQVTLRCSPISGHKSVSWYQQVLGQGPQFIFQYYEKEERGRGNFPDRFSARQFPNYSSELNVNALLLGDSALYLCASSLPGSTDTQYFGPGTRLTVL.

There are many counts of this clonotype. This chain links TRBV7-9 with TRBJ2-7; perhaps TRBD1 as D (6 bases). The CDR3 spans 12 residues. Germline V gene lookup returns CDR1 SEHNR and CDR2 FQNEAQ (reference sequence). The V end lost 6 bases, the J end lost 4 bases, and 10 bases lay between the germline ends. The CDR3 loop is CASSKQGYEQYF. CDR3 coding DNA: TGTGCCAGCAGTAAACAGGGATACGAGCAGTACTTC.

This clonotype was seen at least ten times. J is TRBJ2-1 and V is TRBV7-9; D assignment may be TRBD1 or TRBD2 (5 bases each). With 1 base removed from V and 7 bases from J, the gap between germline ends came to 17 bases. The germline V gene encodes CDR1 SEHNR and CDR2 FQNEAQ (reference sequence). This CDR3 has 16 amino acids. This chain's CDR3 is CASSLGGWDGKNEQFF. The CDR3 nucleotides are TGTGCCAGCAGCTTAGGGGGGTGGGACGGAAAGAATGAGCAGTTCTTC.

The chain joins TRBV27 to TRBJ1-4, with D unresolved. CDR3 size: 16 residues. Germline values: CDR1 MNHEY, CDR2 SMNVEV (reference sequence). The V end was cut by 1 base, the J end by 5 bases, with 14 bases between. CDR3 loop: CASSLFFAGNNEKLFF. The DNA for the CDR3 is TGTGCCAGCAGTTTATTTTTTGCGGGAAACAATGAAAAACTGTTTTTT.

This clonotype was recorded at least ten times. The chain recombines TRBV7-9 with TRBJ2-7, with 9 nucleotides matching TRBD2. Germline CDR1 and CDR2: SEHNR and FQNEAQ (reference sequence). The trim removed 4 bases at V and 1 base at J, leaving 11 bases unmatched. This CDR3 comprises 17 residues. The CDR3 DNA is TGTGCCAGCAGCTCCCCGACTAGCGGAGCTTTGTCCTACGAGCAGTACTTC. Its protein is CASSSPTSGALSYEQYF.

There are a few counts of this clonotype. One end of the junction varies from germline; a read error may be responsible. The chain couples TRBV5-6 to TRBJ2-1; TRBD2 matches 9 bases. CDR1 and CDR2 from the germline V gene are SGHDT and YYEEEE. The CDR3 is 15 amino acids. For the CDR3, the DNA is TGTGTCAGCAGCTTGGTGGGCGGGAGGGCCGATGAGCAGTTCTTC. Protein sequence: CVSSLVGGRADEQFF.

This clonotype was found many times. The CDR3 here is CATSSGLRGEQYF. CDR3 nucleotides: TGTGCCACCAGCAGTGGGTTGAGGGGAGAGCAGTACTTC. This chain connects TRBV15 to TRBJ2-7; perhaps D is TRBD1 or TRBD2 (5 bases each). Trimming took 3 bases from V and 7 from J, leaving 13 bases between them. CDR3 length: 13 residues. From germline, CDR1 is LNHNV and CDR2 YYDKDF (reference sequence).

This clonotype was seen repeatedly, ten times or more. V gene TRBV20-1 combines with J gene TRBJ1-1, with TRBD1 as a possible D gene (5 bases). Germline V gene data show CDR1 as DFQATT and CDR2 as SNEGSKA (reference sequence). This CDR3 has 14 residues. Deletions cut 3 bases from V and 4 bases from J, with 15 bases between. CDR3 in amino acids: CSARVQGGSTEAFF. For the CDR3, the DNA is TGCAGTGCTAGGGTGCAGGGCGGGAGCACTGAAGCTTTCTTT.

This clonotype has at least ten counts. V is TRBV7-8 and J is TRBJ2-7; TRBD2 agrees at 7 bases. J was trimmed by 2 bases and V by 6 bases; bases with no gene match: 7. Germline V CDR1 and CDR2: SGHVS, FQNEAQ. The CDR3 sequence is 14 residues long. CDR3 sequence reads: CASRPRGVTYEQYF. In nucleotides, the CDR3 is TGTGCCAGCAGGCCTCGGGGGGTCACCTACGAGCAGTACTTC.

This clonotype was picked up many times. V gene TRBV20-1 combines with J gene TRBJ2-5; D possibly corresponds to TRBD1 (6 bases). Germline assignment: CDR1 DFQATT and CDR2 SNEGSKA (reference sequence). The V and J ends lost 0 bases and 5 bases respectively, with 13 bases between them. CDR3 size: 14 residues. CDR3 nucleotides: TGCAGTGCTAGAGATTCACAGGGTTGGGAGACCCAGTACTTC. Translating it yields CSARDSQGWETQYF.

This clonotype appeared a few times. CDR3 coding DNA: TGTGCCAGCAGCCCCGGGCCCCGGAGGGAGCAGTACTTC. This codes for CASSPGPRREQYF. The J gene is TRBJ2-7, the V gene TRBV7-3; D perhaps matches TRBD2 (5 bases). The CDR3 runs to 13 residues. V dropped 5 bases and J dropped 7 bases, with 15 bases sitting between them. The V gene's germline CDR1 is SGHTA and CDR2 FQGTGA. Full variable domain (remainder filled in from reference TRBV7-3 and TRBJ2-7): GAGVSQTPSNKVTEKGKYVELRCDPISGHTALYWYRQSLGQGPEFLIYFQGTGAADDSGLPNDRFFAVRPEGSVSTLKIQRTERGDSAVYLCASSPGPRREQYFGPGTRLTVT.

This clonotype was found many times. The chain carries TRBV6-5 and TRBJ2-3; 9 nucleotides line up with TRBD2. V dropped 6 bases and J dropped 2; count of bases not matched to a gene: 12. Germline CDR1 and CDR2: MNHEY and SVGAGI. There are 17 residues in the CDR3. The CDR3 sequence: CASSYGAGGAYTDTQYF. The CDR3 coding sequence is TGTGCCAGCAGCTACGGGGCGGGAGGGGCCTACACAGATACGCAGTATTTT.